One sample yielded the 19 T cell receptor beta chains listed below, sequenced in a study of beta chain features in type 1 diabetes. Points from the study as a whole: Significant though moderate, a shortening of TCRB CDR3s appeared in all four CD4+ subsets of Type 1 diabetes patients.

These receptors have no known antigen. The isolated RNA, all of it, was reverse transcribed, so expressed TCRB transcripts were what got sequenced. Sequenced by immunoSEQ multiplex PCR; TCRdb stores in-frame clones only, minus some. The table records 100,000 to 150,000 clones, roughly 17% of them present only once. Material: central memory CD4+ T cells from blood. All receptors derive from a man between 25 and 39 years old with type 1 diabetes.

The V call is TRBV5-4, the J call TRBJ1-2; 7 bases map to TRBD1. The trim removed 1 base at V and 1 base at J, leaving 4 bases unmatched. Germline CDR1 and CDR2: SGHNT and YYREEE (reference sequence). The CDR3 is 15 residues long. CDR3 region: CASSLQGTVNYGYTF. The CDR3 DNA follows: TGTGCCAGCAGCTTGCAGGGGACAGTTAACTATGGCTACACCTTC.

CDR3 residues: CASSFWTGGINEQFF. Here the CDR3 DNA reads TGTGCCAGCAGCTTTTGGACAGGGGGTATCAATGAGCAGTTCTTC. This chain links TRBV5-4 with TRBJ2-1, with 10 bases that match TRBD1. The CDR3 totals 15 residues. Germline assignment: CDR1 SGHNT and CDR2 YYREEE (reference sequence). Trimming removed 2 bases from V and 6 bases from J; junction bases left unmatched: 5.

This clone was observed a few times. The chain links TRBV4-3 to TRBJ2-1; 9 bases match TRBD2. V lost 4 bases, J lost 0 bases, and 1 base stayed unmatched. Per the germline V gene, CDR1 is LGHNA and CDR2 is YSLEER. The CDR3 loop spans 15 amino acids. The CDR3 loop reads CASSLSGGSYNEQFF. As DNA, the CDR3 is TGCGCCAGCAGCCTTAGCGGGGGCTCCTACAATGAGCAGTTCTTC.

The chain uses TRBV7-6 and TRBJ2-7; maybe TRBD2 (6 bases). This CDR3 spans 16 amino acids. V dropped 3 bases and J dropped 3 bases, with 18 bases sitting between them. Germline CDR1 and CDR2: SGHVS and FNYEAQ. CDR3 DNA: TGTGCCAGCAGCTTCTCATCTCGGGACTCCCACTACGAGCAGTACTTC. It specifies CASSFSSRDSHYEQYF.

The table lists this clone with a few counts. The V gene is TRBV10-3, the J gene TRBJ2-5, with 8 bases aligning to TRBD1. Per germline, CDR1 ENHRY and CDR2 SYGVKD. With V trimmed by 0 bases and J by 3 bases, 6 bases remained unmatched. CDR3 size: 16 residues. CDR3 loop: CAISESNRGNKETQYF. DNA of the CDR3: TGTGCCATCAGTGAGTCGAACAGGGGGAATAAAGAGACCCAGTACTTC.

To note about this clone: At one of its ends the junction is not consistent with the germline gene, which may arise from a read error. The CDR3 protein is CASSLDRGNEQFF. The CDR3 DNA sequence: TGTGCCAGCAGTTTAGACAGGGGCAATGAGCAGTTCTTC. The rearrangement joins TRBV7-8 to TRBJ2-1; 8 nucleotides agree with TRBD1. Germline loops: CDR1 SGHVS, CDR2 FQNEAQ. The CDR3 has 13 residues.

This clone has just a few counts. The V and J genes are TRBV29-1 and TRBJ1-1; D is uncertain. Trimming took off 6 bases at V and 4 bases at J, with 18 bases between the two ends. This CDR3 comprises 14 residues. Germline V gene sequence: CDR1 SQVTM, CDR2 ANQGSEA. CDR3 in DNA: TGCAGCGTCCAACTGGGCCCTCCTGGCACTGAAGCTTTCTTT. This sequence encodes CSVQLGPPGTEAFF.

This clone was seen a few times. V and J are TRBV9 and TRBJ2-5; D call uncertain. V dropped 3 bases and J dropped 0 bases, with 9 bases sitting between them. Germline V gene lookup returns CDR1 SGDLS and CDR2 YYNGEE. This CDR3 is built from 14 residues. CDR3 sequence (DNA): TGTGCCAGCAGCGCAAACCTGTACCAAGAGACCCAGTACTTC. Translating it yields CASSANLYQETQYF.

This clone was seen a handful of times. This rearrangement joins TRBV5-1 to TRBJ2-1, with 7 bases aligning to TRBD1. Germline V gene lookup returns CDR1 SGHRS and CDR2 YFSETQ. The J segment lost 3 bases and the V segment lost 4 bases, leaving 10 bases of the junction unmatched. This CDR3 has 16 amino acids. The DNA for the CDR3 is TGCGCCAGCAGCGCGGGTTGGGGACAGAGCTACAATGAGCAGTTCTTC. As protein: CASSAGWGQSYNEQFF.

The chain joins TRBV11-2 to TRBJ2-3; 7 bases fit TRBD1. V lost 3 bases, J lost 4 bases, and 1 base stayed unmatched. Germline lookup yields CDR1 SGHAT and CDR2 FQNNGV. This CDR3 is built from 13 residues. This CDR3 reads CASSFTGADTQYF. The CDR3, as DNA: TGTGCCAGCAGCTTCACAGGGGCAGATACGCAGTATTTT.

This clone was detected only a few times. The chain combines TRBV5-6 with TRBJ2-6, with D hard to call. V was pared by 4 bases and J by 0 bases, with 5 bases between. The CDR3 sequence is 14 residues long. CDR1 and CDR2 (germline): SGHDT, YYEEEE. CDR3 region: CASSPFSGANVLTF. DNA for the CDR3: TGTGCCAGCAGCCCCTTCTCTGGGGCCAACGTCCTGACTTTC.

J is TRBJ1-2 and V is TRBV6-6; 9 nucleotides match TRBD1. V was clipped by 4 bases and J by 13 bases; unmatched bases: 13. The germline V gene has CDR1 MNHNY and CDR2 SVGAGI (reference sequence). The CDR3 sequence is 14 residues long. The CDR3: CASSSPFRDRVGTF. DNA for the CDR3: TGTGCCAGCAGTTCCCCATTCCGGGACAGGGTTGGCACCTTC.

This clone was picked up a small number of times. V is TRBV7-2 and J is TRBJ2-6; no clear D gene. Germline V CDR1 and CDR2: SGHTA, FQGNSA. This CDR3 has 14 residues. V lost 4 bases and J 0 bases, leaving 4 bases between the germline ends. The CDR3 DNA sequence: TGTGCCAGCAGCTCTTACTCTGGGGCCAACGTCCTGACTTTC. It specifies CASSSYSGANVLTF.

The chain links TRBV2 to TRBJ2-5; D is undetermined. V was trimmed by 7 bases and J by 5 bases, leaving 11 bases between them. The germline gives CDR1 SNHLY, CDR2 FYNNEI. This CDR3 is 12 amino acids long. For the CDR3, the DNA is TGTGCCAGCATTAGAGTTGGGGAGACCCAGTACTTC. The encoded protein is CASIRVGETQYF.

V gene TRBV5-6 combines with J gene TRBJ2-1, with D perhaps TRBD1 (6 bases). The CDR3 consists of 17 residues. Germline V gene lookup returns CDR1 SGHDT and CDR2 YYEEEE. The V end was cut by 4 bases, the J end by 3 bases, with 20 bases between. CDR3 sequence: CASSGNDGQSIYNEQFF. CDR3 DNA: TGTGCCAGCAGCGGGAACGATGGACAGTCTATCTACAATGAGCAGTTCTTC.

This clone was seen a handful of times. The chain combines TRBV10-1 with TRBJ2-7; D remains ambiguous. This CDR3 has 14 amino acids. Per germline, CDR1 WNHNN and CDR2 SYGVQD (reference sequence). V was clipped by 2 bases and J by 6 bases, with 14 bases between them. The CDR3 sequence: CASSERIGLAEQYF. CDR3 nucleotide sequence: TGCGCCAGCAGTGAGCGTATAGGGTTGGCCGAGCAGTACTTC.

This clone showed up just once. The chain carries TRBV7-2 and TRBJ1-5; D is uncertain. This CDR3 contains 13 residues. The V end was cut by 5 bases, the J end by 1 base, with 6 bases between. Germline V gene data show CDR1 as SGHTA and CDR2 as FQGNSA. CDR3 protein: CASSQNSNQPQHF. The DNA for the CDR3 is TGTGCCAGCAGCCAAAACAGCAATCAGCCCCAGCATTTT.

The chain couples TRBV11-3 to TRBJ2-7; TRBD1 might be the D (5 bases). V was clipped by 1 base and J by 1 base, with 11 bases between them. The CDR3 loop spans 15 amino acids. CDR1 is SGHNT and CDR2 is YENEEA in the germline V gene. DNA of the CDR3: TGTGCCAGCAGCTTAGTAGGGGCAGGGTCCTACGAGCAGTACTTC. Its translation is CASSLVGAGSYEQYF. The whole variable domain, filled in from reference TRBV11-3 and TRBJ2-7, reads EAGVVQSPRYKIIEKKQPVAFWCNPISGHNTLYWYLQNLGQGPELLIRYENEEAVDDSQLPKDRFSAERLKGVDSTLKIQPAELGDSAVYLCASSLVGAGSYEQYFGPGTRLTVT.

The chain carries TRBV7-9 and TRBJ2-1; 9 nucleotides align to TRBD2. CDR3 length: 16 amino acids. With 0 bases clipped from V and 10 bases from J, the junction kept 10 bases outside the gene matches. Germline-derived CDR1 and CDR2 are SEHNR and FQNEAQ (reference sequence). DNA of the CDR3: TGTGCCAGCAGCTTAGCGCTAGTAGCGGGGGCGGAAGAGCAGTTCTTC. Residues: CASSLALVAGAEEQFF.